The 18 T cell receptor beta chains listed next were all sequenced from one sample in a study of metastatic and nonmetastatic thyroid tumors. Among the patients, none had received any treatment before thyroid surgery. Using MiXCR, TCRdb reanalyzed the PCR reads. The table includes about 17,000 clones, 26% detected once. Sequencing was done on a sample of tumor tissue. All receptors derive from a female donor with papillary thyroid cancer or a benign thyroid nodule (not recorded which). Some clones in this sample may be carry-over from other donors' samples.

This clone was detected many times. Other DNA sequences of this sample code for an identical CDR3. The chain combines TRBV7-3 with TRBJ2-5, with 9 bases lining up with TRBD1. Losses at the gene ends were 5 bases for V and 5 bases for J; bases not matched to a gene: 12. This CDR3 has 16 residues. The germline CDR1 and CDR2 sequences are SGHTA and FQGTGA. The CDR3 DNA is TGTGCCAGCAGCCAAACAGGGGGCGGTGGTCGGGAGACCCAGTACTTC. This sequence encodes CASSQTGGGGRETQYF.

In its sample, this clone was seen many times. This chain uses TRBV6-1 with TRBJ2-4; D is ambiguous. Germline values: CDR1 MNHNS, CDR2 SASEGT. This CDR3 has 12 residues. Trimming pared 2 bases from V and 9 bases from J, leaving 8 bases between. The CDR3 DNA follows: TGTGCCAGCAGTGAAAGGGAAACCATTCAGTACTTC. Amino acid sequence: CASSERETIQYF.

The V gene is TRBV7-8, the J gene TRBJ2-2; D perhaps matches TRBD2 (6 bases). The V and J ends lost 3 bases and 2 bases respectively, with 16 bases between them. Germline-derived CDR1 and CDR2 are SGHVS and FQNEAQ. The CDR3 runs 17 residues. CDR3 residues: CASSFLRLEGNTGELFF. CDR3 coding DNA: TGTGCCAGCAGCTTCCTCCGACTAGAGGGTAACACCGGGGAGCTGTTTTTT.

This clone was seen a handful of times. The V and J genes are TRBV6-1 and TRBJ2-3, with no clear D. V gave up 6 bases and J gave up 3 bases, with 16 bases separating them. This CDR3 spans 15 amino acids. Looked up from germline, CDR1 is MNHNS and CDR2 is SASEGT. The CDR3 bases are TGTGCCAGCAGCGTGGCTCCGACTGGAACAGATACGCAGTATTTT. It yields the protein CASSVAPTGTDTQYF.

The chain recombines TRBV11-2 with TRBJ2-1, with TRBD2 matching 13 bases. V lost 5 bases and J lost 7; bases outside the gene matches: 5. Germline V lookup: CDR1 SGHAT, CDR2 FQNNGV. The CDR3 is 15 amino acids. The CDR3 nucleotides read TGTGCCAGCAGCCCCGGACTAGCGGGAGAAAATGAGCAGTTCTTC. This codes for CASSPGLAGENEQFF.

This clone has ten or more counts. This sequence joins TRBV4-1 and TRBJ1-1, with D possibly being TRBD1 (5 bases). CDR3 length: 14 residues. With 0 bases removed from V and 9 bases from J, the gap between germline ends came to 14 bases. The germline V gene encodes CDR1 MGHRA and CDR2 YSYEKL. The CDR3, as DNA: TGCGCCAGCAGCCAAGATCCACGGGACGGTAAAGCTTTCTTT. Protein sequence: CASSQDPRDGKAFF.

This clone is medium-sized in the sample. The chain has TRBV6-2 or TRBV6-3 and TRBJ1-3, with D hard to call. Germline V lookup: CDR1 MNHEY, CDR2 SVGEGT. With 6 bases removed from V and 1 base from J, the gap between germline ends came to 4 bases. The CDR3 sequence is 12 residues long. As DNA, the CDR3 is TGTGCCAGCAGCCGGTCTGGAAACACCATATATTTT. It specifies CASSRSGNTIYF.

This clone was observed many times. The chain recombines TRBV11-2 with TRBJ2-7, with 8 bases fitting TRBD1. Germline V lookup: CDR1 SGHAT, CDR2 FQNNGV. This CDR3 comprises 14 residues. V trimming: 1 base; J trimming: 2 bases; junction bases outside the gene matches: 1. The CDR3 DNA is TGTGCCAGCAGCTTAGGGACAGGGCCCTACGAGCAGTACTTC. This gives the protein CASSLGTGPYEQYF.

This clone was counted at least ten times. The chain combines TRBV30 with TRBJ1-6, with D possibly matching TRBD1 (6 bases). Deletions cut 4 bases from V and 9 bases from J, with 16 bases between. The CDR3 sequence is 14 residues long. Germline V gives CDR1 GTSNPN, CDR2 SVGIG (reference sequence). The CDR3 region is CAWKSQGVGSPLHF. The CDR3, as DNA: TGTGCCTGGAAATCACAGGGAGTAGGTTCACCCCTCCACTTT.

This clone was seen ten or more times. The J gene is TRBJ1-1, the V gene TRBV14, with 9 bases lining up with TRBD1. V was clipped by 4 bases and J by 3 bases; unmatched bases: 0. CDR1 is SGHDN and CDR2 is FVKESK in the germline V gene. The CDR3 has 13 amino acids. Here the CDR3 reads CASSRQGDTEAFF. DNA of the CDR3: TGTGCCAGCAGCCGACAGGGGGACACTGAAGCTTTCTTT.

On this clone: At one end the junction does not follow the germline gene, possibly because of a read error. The rearrangement uses TRBV5-1 and TRBJ1-1, with 10 bases identical to TRBD1. The germline V gene has CDR1 SGHRS and CDR2 YFSETQ. The CDR3 consists of 14 residues. CDR3 sequence reads: CASRRTGGDTEDFF. The CDR3 DNA follows: TGCGCCAGCAGACGGACAGGGGGAGACACCGAAGATTTCTTT.

This clone was observed many times. The rearrangement joins TRBV14 to TRBJ2-5; D remains ambiguous. CDR1 is SGHDN, CDR2 FVKESK, per germline. V lost 5 bases, J lost 4 bases, and 8 bases lay in between. The CDR3 contains 12 residues. CDR3 nucleotide sequence: TGTGCCAGCAGCTCGGACGTAGAGACCCAGTACTTC. Encoded protein: CASSSDVETQYF. Combining the CDR3 with reference TRBV14 and TRBJ2-5 gives the whole variable domain EAGVTQFPSHSVIEKGQTVTLRCDPISGHDNLYWYRRVMGKEIKFLLHFVKESKQDESGMPNNRFLAERTGGTYSTLKVQPAELEDSGVYFCASSSDVETQYFGPGTRLLVL.

The J gene is TRBJ2-7, the V gene TRBV19; a weak D match, TRBD1 (6 bases). The germline V gene encodes CDR1 LNHDA and CDR2 SQIVND (reference sequence). CDR3 length: 13 amino acids. The V end was cut by 1 base, the J end by 4 bases, with 8 bases between. The CDR3 sequence: CASSIGTVYEQYF. The CDR3 DNA reads as TGTGCCAGTAGTATAGGGACAGTTTACGAGCAGTACTTC.

Comment on this clone: A much larger clone lies a single base off, so this may be a read error. This chain links TRBV11-1 with TRBJ1-1; no firm D call. This CDR3 has 16 amino acids. Germline loops: CDR1 SGHAT, CDR2 FQDESV (reference sequence). Trimming pared 5 bases from V and 0 bases from J, leaving 16 bases between. The CDR3 sequence: CASSIQPKGMNTEAFF. DNA for the CDR3: TGTGCCAGCAGCATTCAGCCCAAAGGGATGAACACTGAAGCTTTCTTT.

The chain carries TRBV18 and TRBJ2-1; D uncertain. V gave up 1 base and J gave up 7 bases, with 5 bases separating them. The CDR3 covers 12 residues. Germline loops: CDR1 KGHSH, CDR2 LQKENI. CDR3 sequence (DNA): TGTGCCAGCTCACCACGCTCTAATGAGCAGTTCTTC. Translation: CASSPRSNEQFF.

At least ten counts were recorded for this clone. The sample holds other DNA sequences that translate to the same CDR3. The V gene is TRBV15, the J gene TRBJ2-7, with D possibly being TRBD2 (7 bases). The CDR3 is 18 amino acids. Germline V gives CDR1 LNHNV, CDR2 YYDKDF (reference sequence). The V gene lost 0 bases and the J gene lost 2 bases, with 20 bases spanning the gap. The CDR3 nucleotides are TGTGCCACCAGCAGAGATTCGGGAGGACGGGGGCCGACCTACGAGCAGTACTTC. Encoded protein: CATSRDSGGRGPTYEQYF.

Ten or more counts support this clone. One end of the junction fails to match germline, which may point to a read error. The rearrangement links TRBV5-4 to TRBJ1-4; 8 bases match TRBD1. The CDR3 has 14 amino acids. The germline CDR1 and CDR2 sequences are SGHNT and YYREEE (reference sequence). CDR3 region: CASSIQGDNEKLFF. The CDR3 DNA is TGCGCCAGCAGCATACAGGGGGATAATGAAAAACTGTTTTTT. Full variable domain (outside the CDR3, taken from reference TRBV5-4 and TRBJ1-4): ETGVTQSPTHLIKTRGQQVTLRCSSQSGHNTVSWYQQALGQGPQFIFQYYREEENGRGNFPPRFSGLQFPNYSSELNVNALELDDSALYLCASSIQGDNEKLFFGSGTQLSVL.

This clone has only a few counts. The chain joins TRBV4-3 to TRBJ2-1; TRBD2 is a possible D gene (6 bases). Germline CDR1 LGHNA, CDR2 YSLEER. This CDR3 comprises 15 residues. Trimming took off 4 bases at V and 2 bases at J, with 12 bases between the two ends. This CDR3 is CASSRGADPYNEQFF. The CDR3 DNA is TGCGCCAGCAGCCGCGGGGCAGACCCCTACAATGAGCAGTTCTTC.